Each of the 2 T cell receptor beta chains below was sequenced from the same sample in a study of somatic mutations in cytotoxic T cells in rheumatoid arthritis. TCRdb's table, derived via immunoSEQ multiplex PCR, lists solely in-frame clones and lacks some. This table has 9,000 to 13,000 clones, 70% to 75% appearing once. Sequencing input: CD8+ T cells sorted from blood. The receptor set was obtained from an adult with rheumatoid arthritis.

The J gene is TRBJ2-1, the V gene TRBV5-1; D uncertain. The V and J ends lost 0 bases and 4 bases respectively, with 14 bases between them. The CDR3 covers 16 residues. Looked up from germline, CDR1 is SGHRS and CDR2 is YFSETQ. As DNA, the CDR3 is TGCGCCAGCAGCTTGGGTTTGATTGGCCTATACAATGAGCAGTTCTTC. Residues: CASSLGLIGLYNEQFF.

This chain links TRBV4-2 with TRBJ2-1; D remains ambiguous. V was cut by 0 bases and J by 8 bases, with 20 bases left in between. CDR1 is LGHNA, CDR2 YNFKEQ, per germline. This CDR3 comprises 17 residues. The CDR3 is CASSQELWLLRMDEQFF. The DNA of the CDR3 is TGTGCCAGCAGCCAAGAACTTTGGCTACTCCGAATGGATGAGCAGTTCTTC.